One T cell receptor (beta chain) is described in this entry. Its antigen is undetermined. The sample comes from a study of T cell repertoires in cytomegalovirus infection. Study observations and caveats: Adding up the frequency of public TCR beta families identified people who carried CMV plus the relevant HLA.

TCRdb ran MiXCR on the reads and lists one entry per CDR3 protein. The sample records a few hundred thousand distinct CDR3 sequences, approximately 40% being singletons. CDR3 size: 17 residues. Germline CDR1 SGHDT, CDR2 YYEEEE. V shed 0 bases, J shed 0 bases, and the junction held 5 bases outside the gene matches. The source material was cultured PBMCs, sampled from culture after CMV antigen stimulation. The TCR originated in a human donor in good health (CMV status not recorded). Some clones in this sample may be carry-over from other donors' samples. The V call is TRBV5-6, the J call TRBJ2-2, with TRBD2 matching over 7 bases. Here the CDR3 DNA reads TGTGCCAGCAGCTTGGAGTGGCGGGGGACGAACACCGGGGAGCTGTTTTTT. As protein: CASSLEWRGTNTGELFF.